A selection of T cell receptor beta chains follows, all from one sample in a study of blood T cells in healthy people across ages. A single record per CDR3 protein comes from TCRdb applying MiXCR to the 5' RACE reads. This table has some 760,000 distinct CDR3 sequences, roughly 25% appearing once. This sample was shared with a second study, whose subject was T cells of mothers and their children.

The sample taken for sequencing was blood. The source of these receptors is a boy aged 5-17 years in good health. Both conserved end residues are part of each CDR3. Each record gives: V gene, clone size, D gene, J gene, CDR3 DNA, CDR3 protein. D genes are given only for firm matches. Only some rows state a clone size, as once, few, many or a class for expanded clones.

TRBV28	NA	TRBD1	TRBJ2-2	TGTGCCAGCAGGCGGACAGGGTTACAGATTCCTACCCCGAGGCTGTTTTTT	CASRRTGLQIPTPRLFF
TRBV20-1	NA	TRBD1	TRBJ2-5	TGCAGTGCTAGGGGGACAGGGCAAGAGACCCAGTACTTC	CSARGTGQETQYF
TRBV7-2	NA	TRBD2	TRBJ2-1	TGTGCCAGCAGCTTAACACTAGCGGGGGGGTACAATGAGCAGTTCTTC	CASSLTLAGGYNEQFF
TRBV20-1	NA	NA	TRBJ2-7	TGCAGTGCTAGTTTTGATGGACTGGGCTACGAGCAGTACTTC	CSASFDGLGYEQYF
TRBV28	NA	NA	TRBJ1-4	TGTGCCAGCAGTGTGACCCGTTTAAGGAGTTTAAGGCAAAAACTGTTTTTT	CASSVTRLRSLRQKLFF
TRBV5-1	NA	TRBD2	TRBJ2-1	TGCGCCAGCAGCTCTGCGACTAGCGGGGATTACAATGAGCAGTTCTTC	CASSSATSGDYNEQFF
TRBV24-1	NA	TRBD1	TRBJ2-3	TGTGCCACCAGTGAGATAAAAGGACAGGGGTCCACAGATACGCAGTATTTT	CATSEIKGQGSTDTQYF
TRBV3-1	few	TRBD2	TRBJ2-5	TGTGCCAGCAGCCTATATCCGGGACTAGCGGGAAGTGAGACCCAGTACTTC	CASSLYPGLAGSETQYF
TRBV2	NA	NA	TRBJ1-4	TGTGCCAGCAAGGAAACAAGTGAAAAACTGTTTTTT	CASKETSEKLFF
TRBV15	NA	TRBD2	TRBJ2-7	TGTGCCACCAGCAGACAGGGGACTAGCGGGGAGCAGTACTTC	CATSRQGTSGEQYF
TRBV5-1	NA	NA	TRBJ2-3	TGCGCCAGCAGCTTGGATGGGGAGACCTCCACAGATACGCAGTATTTT	CASSLDGETSTDTQYF
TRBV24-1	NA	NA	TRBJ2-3	TGTGCCACCAGTGATTTAGATACGCAGTATTTT	CATSDLDTQYF
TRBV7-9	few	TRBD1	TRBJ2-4	TGTGCCAGCAGCTTACCCGGGACAGGGGGCCAGTACTTC	CASSLPGTGGQYF
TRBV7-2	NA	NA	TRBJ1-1	TGTGCCAGCAGCTTGCCCTGGGGGATGAACACTGAAGCTTTCTTT	CASSLPWGMNTEAFF
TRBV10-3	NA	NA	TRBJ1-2	TGTGCCATCAGTGAGTCCAAGGATGGCTACACCTTC	CAISESKDGYTF
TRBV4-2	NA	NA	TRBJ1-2	TGTGCCAGCAGCCAAGATAACGCGGACGTTAACTATGGCTACACCTTC	CASSQDNADVNYGYTF
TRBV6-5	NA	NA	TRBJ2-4	TGTGCCAGCAGTTACTCGATCCCCGGGGGCATTGGAAACATTCAGTACTTC	CASSYSIPGGIGNIQYF
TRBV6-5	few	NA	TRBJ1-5	TGTGCCAGCAAGGAACATTTCAATCAGCCCCAGCATTTT	CASKEHFNQPQHF